The 25 T cell receptor beta chains presented below share a single source sample, sequenced in a study of T cell repertoires in cytomegalovirus infection. TCRdb redid the calling of the reads with MiXCR, one entry per CDR3 protein. The data show some 600,000 distinct CDR3 sequences, roughly 26% seen once. The specimen sequenced was CD8+ T cells from PBMCs. These receptors all come from a human donor in good health (CMV status not recorded). Some clones in this sample may be carry-over from other donors' samples.

This clonotype was detected only a few times. The chain joins TRBV27 to TRBJ2-3; 10 positions agree with TRBD1. The length of the CDR3 is 18 residues. Trimming cost V 3 bases and J 5 bases; bases outside gene matches: 14. CDR1 is MNHEY and CDR2 is SMNVEV in the germline V gene (reference sequence). The CDR3 loop is CASSFYWTGGTGGDTQYF. CDR3 nucleotides: TGTGCCAGCAGTTTTTATTGGACAGGGGGAACTGGGGGAGATACGCAGTATTTT.

This clonotype was seen a handful of times. V usage is TRBV4-1 and J usage is TRBJ1-1; 10 positions agree with TRBD1. The CDR3 sequence is 15 residues long. The germline CDR1 and CDR2 sequences are MGHRA and YSYEKL. V shed 3 bases and J 3 bases; nucleotides not matched to a gene: 4. DNA of the CDR3: TGCGCCAGCAGCCACCCGACAGGGGGCTACACTGAAGCTTTCTTT. It codes for CASSHPTGGYTEAFF.

This rearrangement joins TRBV25-1 to TRBJ2-1, with 7 positions matching TRBD1. Per germline, CDR1 MGHDK and CDR2 SYGVNS. With 5 bases clipped from V and 7 bases from J, the junction kept 8 bases outside the gene matches. The CDR3 sequence is 14 residues long. CDR3 residues: CASSKRTGRNEQFF. DNA of the CDR3: TGTGCCAGCAGTAAACGGACAGGCCGGAATGAGCAGTTCTTC. Looking up the rest from reference TRBV25-1 and TRBJ2-1 gives the full variable domain: EADIYQTPRYLVIGTGKKITLECSQTMGHDKMYWYQQDPGMELHLIHYSYGVNSTEKGDLSSESTVSRIRTEHFPLTLESARPSHTSQYLCASSKRTGRNEQFFGPGTRLTVL.

The chain employs TRBV20-1 and TRBJ2-7, with TRBD1 matching 10 bases. There are 14 residues in the CDR3. CDR1 is DFQATT, CDR2 SNEGSKA, per germline (reference sequence). The V and J ends lost 3 bases and 4 bases, in that order; junction bases with no gene match: 6. CDR3 DNA sequence: TGCAGTGCTAGTAGGACAGGGGGTCGATACGAGCAGTACTTC. It yields the protein CSASRTGGRYEQYF.

As for this clonotype: Without the conserved terminal phenylalanine or tryptophan, this CDR3 likely stems from a read error. V gene TRBV7-9 combines with J gene TRBJ2-1; possible D gene TRBD2, 5 bases. This CDR3 region has 13 residues. Germline V CDR1 and CDR2: SEHNR, FQNEAQ (reference sequence). V lost 3 bases to trimming and J lost 8 bases, with 11 bases between them. The CDR3 bases are TGTGCCAGCAGCTTCGGAGGCAACGATGAGCAGTTCCTC. The encoded protein is CASSFGGNDEQFL.

The V call is TRBV18, the J call TRBJ2-1; D tentatively fits TRBD1 or TRBD2 (5 bases each). The CDR3 has 14 residues. The V and J ends lost 4 bases and 5 bases respectively, with 12 bases between them. CDR1 is KGHSH and CDR2 is LQKENI in the germline V gene. The chain's CDR3 is CASSHYRGDNEQFF. As DNA, the CDR3 is TGTGCCAGCTCACACTACCGAGGGGACAATGAGCAGTTCTTC.

This clonotype was counted a few times. This sequence joins TRBV20-1 and TRBJ2-7; D not resolved. Trimming shortened V by 4 bases and J by 0 bases, and 13 bases separated the two germline ends. The V gene's germline CDR1 is DFQATT and CDR2 SNEGSKA (reference sequence). The CDR3 extends over 14 amino acids. CDR3 DNA sequence: TGCAGTGCTACCGACTTAAAGGGCTCCTACGAGCAGTACTTC. The encoded protein is CSATDLKGSYEQYF.

The chain couples TRBV28 to TRBJ1-5; 9 bases align to TRBD1. This CDR3 has 14 amino acids. Germline values: CDR1 MDHEN, CDR2 SYDVKM. The J segment lost 7 bases and the V segment lost 10 bases, leaving 11 bases of the junction unmatched. The CDR3 bases are TGTGCCAACAGGCAACAGGGGGCCGGGCAGCCCCAGCATTTT. Translated: CANRQQGAGQPQHF.

For this clonotype: A much larger clone differs from this one at a single base, so this may be a read error. V and J are TRBV2 and TRBJ2-3; 9 bases map to TRBD2. V shed 11 bases, J shed 4 bases, and the junction held 7 bases outside the gene matches. CDR1 and CDR2 from the germline V gene are SNHLY and FYNNEI. The CDR3 is 13 amino acids. The CDR3 DNA follows: TGTGCCCGACAGCGGGGGGACCCAGATACGCAGTATTTT. It encodes CARQRGDPDTQYF.

The chain carries TRBV2 and TRBJ1-2; 11 bases are a match to TRBD1. V trimming: 0 bases; J trimming: 6 bases; junction bases outside the gene matches: 12. The CDR3 is 18 residues long. From germline, CDR1 is SNHLY and CDR2 FYNNEI. The CDR3 region is CASSEAPRGTGGTNGYTF. The CDR3 DNA sequence: TGTGCCAGCAGTGAAGCGCCTAGGGGGACAGGGGGTACGAATGGCTACACCTTC.

The rearrangement links TRBV28 to TRBJ1-5; TRBD1 matches 7 bases. Germline CDR1 and CDR2: MDHEN and SYDVKM. J lost 6 bases, V lost 4 bases, and 6 bases had no gene match. The CDR3 length is 14 residues. In DNA form, the CDR3 reads TGTGCCAGCAGTTCACAGGGGAGGGTTCAGCCCCAGCATTTT. Amino acid sequence: CASSSQGRVQPQHF.

This clonotype showed up many times. The chain couples TRBV7-2 to TRBJ1-6, with D unclear. Germline assignment: CDR1 SGHTA and CDR2 FQGNSA. The CDR3 loop spans 16 amino acids. V lost 4 bases, J lost 4 bases, and 14 bases lay in between. CDR3 region: CASSSQVSRYNSPLHF. The CDR3 DNA reads as TGTGCCAGCAGCTCCCAAGTCTCCCGTTATAATTCACCCCTCCACTTT.

To note about this clonotype: This may be a read error, as it is one base from a much larger clone. This chain joins TRBV7-4 and TRBJ2-2; 9 bases fit TRBD1. This CDR3 spans 16 amino acids. Germline V gives CDR1 SGHVT, CDR2 SQSDAQ. For the CDR3, the DNA is TGTGCCAGCAGCTTAGGGGACAGGGTCCTCACCGTGGAGCTGTTTTTT. Residues: CASSLGDRVLTVELFF.

This clonotype came up a few times. The V gene is TRBV6-2 or TRBV6-3, the J gene TRBJ2-7; D may be TRBD1 (6 bases). Germline CDR1 is MNHEY and CDR2 is SVGEGT. V was trimmed by 4 bases and J by 2 bases, leaving 18 bases between them. The CDR3 loop spans 16 amino acids. Here the CDR3 reads CASSLAGQGLPYEQYV. The CDR3 DNA reads TGTGCCAGCAGTTTGGCCGGGCAGGGGCTTCCCTACGAGCAGTACGTC.

V and J are TRBV7-2 and TRBJ2-2; weak D call: TRBD2 (5 bases). CDR3 length: 13 residues. Germline loops: CDR1 SGHTA, CDR2 FQGNSA. V was trimmed by 3 bases and J by 6 bases, leaving 8 bases between them. The CDR3 sequence: CASSFTSAGELFF. Here the CDR3 DNA reads TGTGCCAGCAGCTTCACTAGTGCCGGGGAGCTGTTTTTT.

The chain joins TRBV7-9 to TRBJ2-7, with D possibly being TRBD1 (6 bases). V was cut by 3 bases and J by 3 bases, with 9 bases left in between. From germline, CDR1 is SEHNR and CDR2 FQNEAQ (reference sequence). The CDR3 covers 13 residues. The CDR3 loop reads CASSLPGHYEQYF. CDR3 bases: TGTGCCAGCAGCTTGCCGGGACACTACGAGCAGTACTTC.

V gene TRBV15 combines with J gene TRBJ2-2; D call uncertain. Deletions cut 0 bases from V and 3 bases from J, with 17 bases between. This CDR3 contains 18 residues. CDR1 is LNHNV and CDR2 is YYDKDF in the germline V gene (reference sequence). CDR3 sequence reads: CATSREGLLEWDTGELFF. The CDR3 nucleotides are TGTGCCACCAGCAGAGAGGGGTTGCTGGAATGGGACACCGGGGAGCTGTTTTTT.

Comments on this clonotype: A read error may account for a junction end that differs from germline. V and J are TRBV12-3 or TRBV12-4 and TRBJ2-7; tentative D call: TRBD1 (6 bases). The CDR3 is 14 residues long. CDR3 in amino acids: CASNLARQDNEQYF. In DNA, the CDR3 is TGTGCCAGCAATTTAGCCCGACAGGATAACGAGCAGTACTTC.

The chain combines TRBV7-2 with TRBJ2-7; D possibly matches TRBD1 or TRBD2 (6 bases each). Germline CDR1 and CDR2: SGHTA and FQGNSA. The CDR3 sequence is 14 residues long. The CDR3 bases are TGTGCCTGCAGCTTAGCGGTAGGGGGCTACGAGCAGTACGTC. Amino acids: CACSLAVGGYEQYV.

The chain links TRBV6-6 to TRBJ1-3; 9 bases map to TRBD1. CDR1 is MNHNY and CDR2 is SVGAGI in the germline V gene (reference sequence). V was pared by 3 bases and J by 1 base, with 13 bases of the junction left unmatched. The CDR3 runs to 19 residues. In DNA, the CDR3 is TGTGCCAGCAGTTATTCGGTGGCAGGACAGGGGATTTCTGGAAACACCATATATTTT. The encoded protein is CASSYSVAGQGISGNTIYF.

The chain has TRBV11-1 and TRBJ2-1, with D uncertain. Germline V gene lookup returns CDR1 SGHAT and CDR2 FQDESV (reference sequence). CDR3 length: 15 amino acids. V was trimmed by 5 bases and J by 4 bases, leaving 15 bases between them. The CDR3 here is CASSALSSGYNEQFF. CDR3 DNA: TGTGCCAGCAGCGCTCTTAGTTCAGGTTACAATGAGCAGTTCTTC.

The chain couples TRBV5-8 to TRBJ2-7, with D maybe TRBD2 (6 bases). The CDR3 has 13 residues. With 0 bases removed from V and 12 bases from J, the gap between germline ends came to 16 bases. The germline gives CDR1 SGHTS, CDR2 YDEGEE. The CDR3 region has the DNA TGTGCCAGCAGCTTGGCCGAACTCGGAGGGCCGTACTTC. This codes for CASSLAELGGPYF.

V gene TRBV10-3 combines with J gene TRBJ1-3, with no clear D. This CDR3 is built from 13 residues. Germline V gives CDR1 ENHRY, CDR2 SYGVKD. V was shortened by 3 bases and J by 2 bases, with 5 bases between the two germline ends. The CDR3 sequence: CAISERAGNTIYF. In DNA form, the CDR3 reads TGTGCCATCAGTGAAAGGGCTGGAAACACCATATATTTT.

This clonotype was seen repeatedly, ten times or more. The rearrangement joins TRBV7-6 to TRBJ1-1, with D maybe TRBD1 (6 bases). The length of the CDR3 is 14 residues. Germline CDR1 is SGHVS and CDR2 is FNYEAQ. Trimming pared 1 base from V and 1 base from J, leaving 7 bases between. Here the CDR3 DNA reads TGTGCCAGCAGCTTAGGACAGGAGAACACTGAAGCTTTCTTT. Its translation: CASSLGQENTEAFF.

This clonotype appeared many times. The rearrangement joins TRBV7-9 to TRBJ1-6; a possible D gene is TRBD1 (5 bases). Trimming stripped 1 base from V and 2 bases from J, with 21 bases between. This CDR3 has 20 amino acids. Germline CDR1 and CDR2: SEHNR and FQNEAQ (reference sequence). The CDR3 DNA follows: TGTGCCAGCAGCTTAGGAGCCGGGACCCAGGGTAGCCCCTATAATTCACCCCTCCACTTT. It yields the protein CASSLGAGTQGSPYNSPLHF.